What follows are 19 T cell receptor beta chains derived from one specimen sequenced in a study of CD8+ T cells in alopecia areata. RNA extraction and reverse transcription yielded cDNA as sequencing template. Assay: immunoSEQ multiplex PCR; the TCRdb copy retains only in-frame clones and omits some. The data show roughly 110,000 clones, with none appearing a single time. The source material was lesional skin. Source of these receptors: a C3H/HeJ mouse with alopecia areata. The mice in this strain carry MHC haplotype H2-k.

About this clone: Gene names refer to mouse genes. The read terminates 4 residues ahead of where the CDR3 ends, so the germline J gene completes it. V is TRBV13-1 and J is TRBJ2-1; 10 bases align to TRBD2. The CDR3 length is 16 residues. Germline V gives CDR1 NSHNY, CDR2 SYGAGN. The CDR3 sequence: CASSDVWGGARAEQFF. Partial CDR3 DNA: TGTGCCAGCAGTGATGTCTGGGGGGGCGCGAGAGCT.

This clone turned up a few times. Germline and genes: mouse. The CDR3 is cut off 4 residues early in the read; its end comes from the germline J gene. This chain joins TRBV14 and TRBJ2-5; 8 bases agree with TRBD1. Germline CDR1 SGHDT, CDR2 FRDEAV. Germline trimming cut 4 bases from V and 1 base from J; bases unmatched to any gene: 5. CDR3 size: 15 residues. Incomplete CDR3 DNA: TGTGCCAGCAGTCCTCCGACAGGGGACCAAGAC. Amino acid sequence: CASSPPTGDQD. The full CDR3 reads CASSPPTGDQDTQYF.

On this clone itself: At residue 13, the TCRdb amino acid sequence and the translated nucleotide sequence differ, so the protein here is the DNA translation. Each gene name is a mouse one. The missing CDR3 end, 3 residues past where the read stops, is filled in from the germline J gene. This chain links TRBV1 with TRBJ1-6; TRBD1 matches at 8 bases. TRBJ1-6 falls under the ORF class, with uncertain function. CDR1 and CDR2 from the germline V gene are NSQYPW and LRSPGD (reference sequence). V lost 2 bases and J lost 5; bases outside the gene matches: 5. This CDR3 has 16 residues. CDR3 bases read: TGCACCTGCAGTGCAAGAACAGGGGGACATAATTCGCCC. It encodes CTCSARTGGHNSP. The complete CDR3 protein is CTCSARTGGHNSPLYF.

Worth noting for this clone: The germline and genes are mouse ones. The CDR3 is cut off 4 residues early in the read; its end comes from the germline J gene. The chain couples TRBV17 to TRBJ2-7, with TRBD2 identical over 8 bases. The CDR3 runs to 15 residues. With V trimmed by 1 base and J by 0 bases, 2 bases remained unmatched. Germline-derived CDR1 and CDR2 are MNHDT and YYDKIL. This CDR3 reads CASSRGTGNSYEQYF. The CDR3 DNA, read in part, is TGTGCTAGCAGTAGAGGGACTGGGAACTCCTAT.

This clone was observed a few times. Gene names refer to mouse genes. Sequencing ends 4 residues short of the CDR3 end; the germline J gene provides the rest. This chain connects TRBV13-2 to TRBJ2-5; 11 bases agree with TRBD2. Germline CDR1 NNHNN, CDR2 SYGAGS (reference sequence). With V trimmed by 4 bases and J by 0 bases, 7 bases remained unmatched. The CDR3 is 17 residues long. The CDR3 loop is CASGPGLGVLNQDTQYF. The CDR3 DNA, read in part, is TGTGCCAGCGGTCCGGGACTGGGGGTCCTTAACCAAGAC.

A word on this clone: Gene names refer to mouse genes. The CDR3 is cut off 4 residues early in the read; its end comes from the germline J gene. The gene calls are TRBV13-2 and TRBJ2-5; TRBD1 matches 8 bases. The CDR3 is 13 residues long. CDR1 is NNHNN, CDR2 SYGAGS, per germline (reference sequence). Here the CDR3 reads CASGEGTGDTQYF. The sequenced part of the CDR3 DNA is TGTGCCAGCGGTGAGGGGACAGGCGAC.

This clone was seen at least ten times. The listed genes are named as in mouse. The read ends 4 residues before the CDR3 terminus; that terminus is restored from the germline J gene. V usage is TRBV13-3 and J usage is TRBJ2-2, with D maybe TRBD2 (7 bases). This CDR3 contains 16 residues. The germline gives CDR1 NNHDY, CDR2 SYVADS. V dropped 0 bases and J dropped 2 bases, with 11 bases sitting between them. CDR3 sequence reads: CASSDAVGGNTGQLYF. The sequenced part of the CDR3 DNA is TGTGCCAGCAGTGATGCGGTGGGGGGCAACACCGGG.

In the case of this clone: Germline and genes: mouse. Sequencing ends 4 residues short of the CDR3 end; the germline J gene provides the rest. V usage is TRBV13-3 and J usage is TRBJ1-2; TRBD1 is a possible D gene (6 bases). Germline CDR1 NNHDY, CDR2 SYVADS. This CDR3 is 16 amino acids long. The DNA read from the CDR3 is TGTGCCAGCAGTGATCCCGGGACTGGGGGGGCGCGC. Encoded protein: CASSDPGTGGAR. The complete CDR3 reads CASSDPGTGGARDYTF.

Comments on this clone: Genes here carry mouse names. Read data end 4 residues before the CDR3 end; the end is taken from the germline J gene. The chain is built from TRBV13-3 and TRBJ2-5; the match to TRBD2 covers 11 bases. The CDR3 extends over 15 amino acids. Germline values: CDR1 NNHDY, CDR2 SYVADS. CDR3 DNA, as far as it was read: TGTGCCAGCAGTGCCCTGGACTGGGGGGAAGAC. Protein product: CASSALDWGED. The entire CDR3 reads CASSALDWGEDTQYF.

Concerning this clone itself: At one boundary the junction diverges from the germline segment, which might be a read error. The gene symbols are mouse symbols. The read is 4 residues too short to cover the CDR3 end, so that end is filled in from the germline J gene. This chain connects TRBV13-3 to TRBJ2-1, with TRBD1 matching over 7 bases. Germline assignment: CDR1 NNHDY and CDR2 SYVADS. The CDR3 has 15 amino acids. The DNA read from the CDR3 is TGTTCCAGCAGGGCCCTACAGGGGAGGAATGCT. As protein: CSSRALQGRNA. The CDR3, in full, reads CSSRALQGRNAEQFF.

This clone was observed a handful of times. Gene and germline names: mouse. Read data end 4 residues before the CDR3 end; the end is taken from the germline J gene. The chain is built from TRBV17 and TRBJ2-3; 8 positions match TRBD1. This CDR3 region has 13 residues. Germline assignment: CDR1 MNHDT and CDR2 YYDKIL. With V trimmed by 5 bases and J by 3 bases, 1 base remained unmatched. Incomplete CDR3 DNA: TGTGCTAGCAGTCGGGACAGGGCAGAA. It is translated as CASSRDRAE. Given in full, the CDR3 is CASSRDRAETLYF.

A remark on this clone: The genes are named according to mouse. The read ends 4 residues early relative to the CDR3; the germline J gene fills the gap. The chain uses TRBV13-2 and TRBJ2-1; TRBD2 matches 12 bases. In germline, CDR1 is NNHNN, CDR2 SYGAGS (reference sequence). The CDR3 length is 16 residues. CDR3 protein: CASGDETGGAWAEQFF. The CDR3 DNA, read in part, is TGTGCCAGCGGTGATGAGACTGGGGGGGCGTGGGCT.

On this clone: Genes and germline are mouse. The read gets to within 4 residues of the CDR3 end, and the germline J gene fills in the rest. V and J are TRBV13-3 and TRBJ2-2, with 9 nucleotides matching TRBD2. Germline V gene sequence: CDR1 NNHDY, CDR2 SYVADS. This CDR3 has 16 amino acids. The trim removed 2 bases at V and 0 bases at J, leaving 2 bases unmatched. The CDR3 bases that were read are TGTGCCAGCAGTGACTGGGGGGGGTCAAACACCGGG. It yields the protein CASSDWGGSNTG. The entire CDR3 reads CASSDWGGSNTGQLYF.

Of note for this clone: Genes and germline come from the mouse. The read ends 4 residues before the CDR3 terminus; that terminus is restored from the germline J gene. The chain is built from TRBV13-3 and TRBJ2-4, with D perhaps TRBD2 (7 bases). The CDR3 spans 14 residues. The germline V gene encodes CDR1 NNHDY and CDR2 SYVADS. The CDR3 loop reads CASSDAWGANTLYF. Incomplete CDR3 DNA: TGTGCCAGCAGTGATGCTTGGGGGGCAAAC.

This clone was picked up a small number of times. The germline and genes are mouse ones. With the read ending 4 residues before the CDR3 end, the germline J gene is used to fill in that end. The rearrangement joins TRBV13-1 to TRBJ1-1, with D perhaps matching TRBD1 (6 bases). The CDR3 extends over 15 amino acids. V lost 3 bases, J lost 0 bases, and 12 bases lay in between. The V gene's germline CDR1 is NSHNY and CDR2 SYGAGN. This chain's CDR3 is CASSATGQANTEVFF. CDR3 DNA, as far as it was read: TGTGCCAGCAGTGCGACGGGACAAGCAAACACA.

With respect to this clone: Each gene name is a mouse one. The read stops 4 residues short of the end of the CDR3; the missing end is completed from the germline J gene. This sequence joins TRBV1 and TRBJ2-3; 8 bases are shared with TRBD2. This CDR3 is built from 14 residues. The V gene's germline CDR1 is NSQYPW and CDR2 LRSPGD (reference sequence). The J segment lost 2 bases and the V segment lost 4 bases, leaving 2 bases of the junction unmatched. This CDR3 is CTCSVGGVAETLYF. The sequenced CDR3 bases are TGCACCTGCAGTGTGGGGGGGGTTGCAGAA.

Notes on this clone: Here the gene names and germline are mouse. The sequence runs out 4 residues before the end of the CDR3; the remainder is reconstructed from the germline J gene. The chain has TRBV13-1 and TRBJ2-7; D not resolved. The germline CDR1 and CDR2 sequences are NSHNY and SYGAGN. Trimming stripped 2 bases from V and 0 bases from J, with 6 bases between. The CDR3 runs 13 residues. CDR3 DNA (partial): TGTGCCAGCAGTGAATCAGTCTCCTAT. Amino acids: CASSESVSY. The whole CDR3 protein is CASSESVSYEQYF.

With regard to this clone: Genes here carry mouse names. Coverage ceases 4 residues before the CDR3 finishes, and the germline J gene fills in the end. The chain carries TRBV13-3 and TRBJ2-3; TRBD2 aligns across 14 bases. V shed 6 bases and J 1 base; nucleotides not matched to a gene: 7. Germline loops: CDR1 NNHDY, CDR2 SYVADS. The CDR3 is 17 residues long. The CDR3: CASTRDWGGAGAETLYF. The DNA read from the CDR3 is TGTGCCAGCACCCGGGACTGGGGGGGCGCCGGTGCAGAA.

This clone was recorded at least ten times. Gene names are the mouse ones. The DNA ends 4 residues before the CDR3 does, and the rest of the CDR3 is filled in from the germline J gene. The chain has TRBV13-1 and TRBJ1-4; possibly TRBD1 for D (6 bases). V was shortened by 3 bases and J by 3 bases, with 6 bases between the two germline ends. Per germline, CDR1 NSHNY and CDR2 SYGAGN. This CDR3 is built from 13 residues. The CDR3 bases that were read are TGTGCCAGCAGTGGGACAGCCAACGAA. It codes for CASSGTANE. In full, the CDR3 is CASSGTANERLFF.